This T cell receptor beta chain was captured by sequencing in a study of blood T cell repertoires in COVID-19. Looking at the study overall: Samples of COVID-19 (acute and convalescent) were obtained from the United States, Italy and Spain. PBMCs, B-cell-depleted T cells, or T cells provided the cDNA or gDNA that made up the material.

The CDR3 sequence is 16 residues long. The germline CDR1 and CDR2 sequences are SGHRS and YFSETQ. The V gene end was trimmed by 4 bases and the J gene end by 2 bases; junction bases not matched to a gene: 7. Original handling: Reference gene primer amplification gave estimated nucleated cell counts. Libraries were prepared by immunoSEQ multiplex PCR; TCRdb keeps only in-frame clonotypes and omits some of them. V and J calls and clone size are given by that table; D and trimming were obtained from the DNA. This table has about 300,000 clones, just under 90% appearing once. The TCR sequence derives from a woman younger than 45 with COVID-19, enrolled during active disease. J is TRBJ2-1 and V is TRBV5-1, with 9 bases fitting TRBD1. Sequenced sample: peripheral blood. This chain's CDR3 is CASSTAGTGPYNEQFF. DNA of the CDR3: TGCGCCAGCAGCACGGCCGGGACAGGGCCCTACAATGAGCAGTTCTTC.